The T cell receptor beta chain described here comes from a study of blood T cell repertoires in COVID-19. Whole-study context: The United States, Italy and Spain provided the acute and convalescent COVID-19 samples. PBMCs, B-cell-depleted T cells, or T cells provided the cDNA or gDNA that made up the material.

Per the study methods: Amplification of reference gene primers was used by the study to estimate nucleated cell counts. Profiling relied on immunoSEQ multiplex PCR, and the TCRdb table lists in-frame clones only, not all of them. Clonal size and the V and J genes are those of that table, whereas D and trimming came from the DNA. The repertoire holds around 46,000 clones, with around 86% as singletons. Germline CDR1 and CDR2: SGHNT and YENEEA. The CDR3 consists of 15 residues. The trim removed 5 bases at V and 1 base at J, leaving 1 base unmatched. Seattle participants joined during active infection and were tracked over time.

The J gene is TRBJ2-3, the V gene TRBV11-3, with 12 positions matching TRBD2. Material for sequencing was peripheral blood. This sequence was found in an elderly woman with COVID-19, enrolled during active disease. CDR3 sequence: CASSRLAGGTDTQYF. The CDR3, as DNA: TGTGCCAGCAGCAGACTAGCGGGGGGCACAGATACGCAGTATTTT.